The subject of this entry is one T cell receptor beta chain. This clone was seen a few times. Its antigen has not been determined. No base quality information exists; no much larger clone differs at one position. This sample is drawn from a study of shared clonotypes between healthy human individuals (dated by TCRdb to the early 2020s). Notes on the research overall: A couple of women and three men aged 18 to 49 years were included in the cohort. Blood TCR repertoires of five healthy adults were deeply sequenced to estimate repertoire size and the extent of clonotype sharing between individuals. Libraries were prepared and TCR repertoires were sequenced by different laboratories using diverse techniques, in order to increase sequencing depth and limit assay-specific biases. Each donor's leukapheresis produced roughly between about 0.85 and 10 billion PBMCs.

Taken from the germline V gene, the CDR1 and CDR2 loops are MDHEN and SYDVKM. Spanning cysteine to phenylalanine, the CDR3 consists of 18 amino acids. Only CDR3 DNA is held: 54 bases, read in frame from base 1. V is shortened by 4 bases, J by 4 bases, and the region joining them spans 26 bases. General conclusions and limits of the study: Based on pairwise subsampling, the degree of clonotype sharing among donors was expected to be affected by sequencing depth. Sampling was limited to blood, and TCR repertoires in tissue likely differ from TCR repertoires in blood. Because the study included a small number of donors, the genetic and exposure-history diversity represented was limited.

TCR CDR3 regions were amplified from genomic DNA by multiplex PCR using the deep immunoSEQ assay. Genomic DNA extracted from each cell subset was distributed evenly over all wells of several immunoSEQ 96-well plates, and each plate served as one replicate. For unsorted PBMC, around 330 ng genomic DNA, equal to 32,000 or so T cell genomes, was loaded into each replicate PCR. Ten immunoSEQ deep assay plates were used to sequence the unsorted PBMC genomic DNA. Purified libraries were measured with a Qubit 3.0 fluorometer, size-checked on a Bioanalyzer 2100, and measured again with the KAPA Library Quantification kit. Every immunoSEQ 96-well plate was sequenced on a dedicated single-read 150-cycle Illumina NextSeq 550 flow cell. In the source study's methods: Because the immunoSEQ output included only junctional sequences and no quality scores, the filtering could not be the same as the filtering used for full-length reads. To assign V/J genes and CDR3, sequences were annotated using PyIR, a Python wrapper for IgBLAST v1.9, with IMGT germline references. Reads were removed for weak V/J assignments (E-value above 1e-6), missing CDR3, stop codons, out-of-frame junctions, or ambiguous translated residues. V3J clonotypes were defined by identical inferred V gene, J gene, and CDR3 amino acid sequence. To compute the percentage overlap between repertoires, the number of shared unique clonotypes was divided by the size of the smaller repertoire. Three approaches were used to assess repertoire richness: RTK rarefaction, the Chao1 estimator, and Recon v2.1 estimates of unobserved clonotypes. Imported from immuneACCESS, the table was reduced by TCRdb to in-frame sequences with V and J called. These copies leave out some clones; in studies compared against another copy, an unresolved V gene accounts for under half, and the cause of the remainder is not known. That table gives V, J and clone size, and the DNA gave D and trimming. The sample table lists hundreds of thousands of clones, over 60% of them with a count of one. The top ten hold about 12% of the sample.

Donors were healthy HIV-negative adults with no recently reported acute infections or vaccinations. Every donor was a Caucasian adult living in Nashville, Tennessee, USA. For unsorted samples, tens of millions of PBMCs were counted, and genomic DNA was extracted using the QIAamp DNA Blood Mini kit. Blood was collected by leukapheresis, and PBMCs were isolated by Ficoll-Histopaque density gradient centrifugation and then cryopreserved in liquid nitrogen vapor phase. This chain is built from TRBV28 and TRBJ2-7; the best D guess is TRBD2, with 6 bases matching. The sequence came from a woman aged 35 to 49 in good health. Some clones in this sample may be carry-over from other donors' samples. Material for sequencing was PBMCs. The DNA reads TGTGCCAGCAGTTCCCCGCCCGGCGGAGAGGGGAGGTTATACGAGCAGTACTTC. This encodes CASSSPPGGEGRLYEQYF.